The 17 T cell receptor beta chains presented below share a single source sample, sequenced in a study of T-cell memory formation after mild COVID-19. TCRdb reprocessed the 5' RACE reads with MiXCR, giving one entry per CDR3 protein. Seen here are 150,000 to 200,000 distinct CDR3 sequences, roughly 30% observed once, and the top ten hold about 11%. The sequenced sample was PBMCs or a T cell subset sorted from them (not recorded which). The receptors derive from an adult woman who had mild COVID-19 (a few samples of this study predate the infection). Cell type and time point are not known.

The chain links TRBV20-1 to TRBJ2-3, with TRBD1 matching over 10 bases. CDR1 is DFQATT, CDR2 SNEGSKA, per germline (reference sequence). CDR3 length equals 14 residues. V was clipped by 6 bases and J by 4 bases; unmatched bases: 7. This CDR3 reads CSAYGTGEADTQYF. The CDR3, as DNA: TGCAGTGCATACGGGACAGGGGAGGCAGATACGCAGTATTTT.

This clonotype was recorded at least ten times. CDR3 sequence reads: CASSYYSPASTINRRMNTEAFF. CDR3 nucleotides: TGTGCCAGCAGTTACTACAGCCCGGCGAGCACCATAAACAGGCGAATGAACACTGAAGCTTTCTTT. V and J are TRBV6-6 and TRBJ1-1; tentative D call: TRBD1 (5 bases). Germline lookup yields CDR1 MNHNY and CDR2 SVGAGI (reference sequence). Trimming took 1 base from V and 0 from J, leaving 30 bases between them. The CDR3 length is 22 residues.

The CDR3 is CSAPDRSYGYTF. The CDR3 nucleotides read TGCAGTGCCCCAGACAGGTCTTATGGCTACACCTTC. This chain joins TRBV20-1 and TRBJ1-2, with D tentatively TRBD1 (6 bases). The CDR3 has 12 amino acids. Germline lookup yields CDR1 DFQATT and CDR2 SNEGSKA (reference sequence). V lost 6 bases and J 5 bases, leaving 13 bases between the germline ends.

The sample holds a few counts of this clonotype. V and J are TRBV12-3 or TRBV12-4 and TRBJ2-2; 7 positions agree with TRBD2. This CDR3 is 15 amino acids long. The V gene end was trimmed by 7 bases and the J gene end by 0 bases; junction bases not matched to a gene: 5. This CDR3 reads CASTMGGTNTGELFF. For the CDR3, the DNA is TGTGCCAGCACCATGGGAGGGACGAACACCGGGGAGCTGTTTTTT.

This clonotype was seen a handful of times. CDR3 DNA sequence: TGTGCCAGCAGCTTAGGGGGGACGACAACCGGGGAGCTGTTTTTT. As protein: CASSLGGTTTGELFF. The genes are TRBV7-2 and TRBJ2-2, with D tentatively TRBD1 or TRBD2 (5 bases each). CDR1 SGHTA and CDR2 FQGNSA come from the germline V gene. Trimming stripped 1 base from V and 5 bases from J, with 11 bases between. The CDR3 has 15 amino acids.

The chain recombines TRBV5-1 with TRBJ2-5, with TRBD1 matching 7 bases. Germline trimming cut 4 bases from V and 4 bases from J; bases unmatched to any gene: 10. In germline, CDR1 is SGHRS, CDR2 YFSETQ. The length of the CDR3 is 15 residues. CDR3 coding DNA: TGCGCCAGCAGCGTCCTCCCGGGACAGATAGAGACCCAGTACTTC. Encoded protein: CASSVLPGQIETQYF.

V and J are TRBV19 and TRBJ1-1; D remains ambiguous. Germline V gene lookup returns CDR1 LNHDA and CDR2 SQIVND (reference sequence). Trimming shortened V by 2 bases and J by 3 bases, and 7 bases separated the two germline ends. The CDR3 is 13 amino acids. The CDR3 DNA reads TGTGCCAGTAGTATATTCCAGGACACTGAAGCTTTCTTT. This sequence encodes CASSIFQDTEAFF.

This sequence joins TRBV9 and TRBJ2-7, with 9 nucleotides matching TRBD1. Germline V gene lookup returns CDR1 SGDLS and CDR2 YYNGEE. The CDR3 runs 14 residues. V dropped 0 bases and J dropped 5; count of bases not matched to a gene: 3. CDR3 DNA sequence: TGTGCCAGCAGCGTAGCGGGACAGGGTGACGAGCAGTACTTC. Translated, it gives CASSVAGQGDEQYF.

The rearrangement links TRBV4-1 to TRBJ2-7, with D uncertain. Deletions cut 3 bases from V and 5 bases from J, with 14 bases between. Germline V gene sequence: CDR1 MGHRA, CDR2 YSYEKL. The length of the CDR3 is 14 residues. The CDR3 DNA follows: TGCGCCAGCAGCCACCCGATAATGAGGCACGAGCAGTACTTC. Amino acid sequence: CASSHPIMRHEQYF.

This clonotype was counted a few times. The chain joins TRBV11-1 to TRBJ2-1; the D is unclear. The CDR3 is 15 amino acids. V shed 7 bases and J shed 0 bases, with 13 bases lying between them. Germline CDR1 is SGHAT and CDR2 is FQDESV (reference sequence). CDR3 coding DNA: TGTGCCAGCACATACGGTAGCAGCTCCTACAATGAGCAGTTCTTC. Translated, it gives CASTYGSSSYNEQFF.

This clonotype came up many times. This rearrangement joins TRBV6-4 to TRBJ2-2; 11 nucleotides align to TRBD1. The CDR3 extends over 15 amino acids. Germline V gene sequence: CDR1 MRHNA, CDR2 SNTAGT. V lost 5 bases and J lost 3; bases outside the gene matches: 2. In DNA form, the CDR3 reads TGTGCCAGCAGTCCGGGACAGGGGGACACCGGGGAGCTGTTTTTT. It yields the protein CASSPGQGDTGELFF.

This chain connects TRBV24-1 to TRBJ2-1; 15 bases fit TRBD2. The length of the CDR3 is 19 residues. With 2 bases clipped from V and 7 bases from J, the junction kept 11 bases outside the gene matches. Germline-derived CDR1 and CDR2 are KGHDR and SFDVKD. The CDR3 nucleotides are TGTGCCACCAGTGATTCGATCTCTGCCGGGACTAGCGGGGGGAATGAGCAGTTCTTC. Translating it yields CATSDSISAGTSGGNEQFF.

This clonotype has only a few counts. The J gene is TRBJ1-2, the V gene TRBV4-1, with TRBD1 matching 9 bases. The V and J ends lost 4 bases and 5 bases, in that order; junction bases with no gene match: 8. The germline CDR1 and CDR2 sequences are MGHRA and YSYEKL. CDR3 length: 15 amino acids. The CDR3 here is CASSLEPGQGYGYTF. DNA of the CDR3: TGCGCCAGCAGCCTAGAACCGGGACAGGGATATGGCTACACCTTC.

The CDR3 DNA is TGCAGTGCAGGGGGCGGGAGCAATCAGCCCCAGCATTTT. Translating it yields CSAGGGSNQPQHF. The V gene is TRBV20-1, the J gene TRBJ1-5; 7 bases line up with TRBD1. V shed 6 bases and J 1 base; nucleotides not matched to a gene: 3. CDR1 is DFQATT, CDR2 SNEGSKA, per germline (reference sequence). The CDR3 runs to 13 residues.

The genes are TRBV20-1 and TRBJ1-1; tentatively, D is TRBD1 (6 bases). This CDR3 has 14 amino acids. The V end lost 3 bases, the J end lost 1 base, and 12 bases lay between the germline ends. Germline lookup yields CDR1 DFQATT and CDR2 SNEGSKA (reference sequence). In DNA, the CDR3 is TGCAGTGCTAGCCCGGGACATTCGAACACTGAAGCTTTCTTT. This gives the protein CSASPGHSNTEAFF.

The J gene is TRBJ1-5, the V gene TRBV25-1, with D possibly being TRBD1 (5 bases). Trimming pared 2 bases from V and 1 base from J, leaving 15 bases between. Germline CDR1 and CDR2: MGHDK and SYGVNS. This CDR3 has 17 amino acids. DNA of the CDR3: TGTGCCAGCAGTGAAGTTCCGGGGGGGGTAAGCAATCAGCCCCAGCATTTT. Translating gives CASSEVPGGVSNQPQHF.

This chain uses TRBV14 with TRBJ2-1; unclear D gene. The CDR3 is 11 residues long. Germline assignment: CDR1 SGHDN and CDR2 FVKESK. Trimming removed 3 bases at V and 7 bases at J, with 4 bases between. CDR3 residues: CASSHVNEQFF. CDR3 nucleotides: TGTGCCAGCAGCCACGTGAATGAGCAGTTCTTC.